This TCR beta chain was observed in a study of cytotoxic CD8 clonotypes in ibrutinib-treated CLL. Findings of the study overall: A difference in sampling times existed between sustained-remission and progressing patients. At progression, clonality fell back toward baseline after rising at ibrutinib response.

The data were produced by immunoSEQ multiplex PCR, yet TCRdb's version contains in-frame clones alone and is incomplete. In the table there are about 140,000 clones, 91% of which are singletons. Germline V gene data show CDR1 as SNHLY and CDR2 as FYNNEI. V was trimmed by 7 bases and J by 2 bases, leaving 15 bases between them. The CDR3 sequence is 15 residues long. A note on this clone: Its antigen is unknown.

This rearrangement joins TRBV2 to TRBJ1-5, with D unresolved. Source: PBMCs, taken after 12 months of ibrutinib treatment. The origin of this receptor is a human donor with chronic lymphocytic leukemia. In DNA form, the CDR3 reads TGTGCCAGCATCGGGCCCGGAGGCGGCAATCAGCCCCAGCATTTT. The encoded protein is CASIGPGGGNQPQHF.